Listed below are T cell receptor beta chains from one sample, sequenced in a study of OX40 agonist ivuxolimab in advanced cancers. Produced via immunoSEQ multiplex PCR; TCRdb's table is partial and in-frame only. Of around 70,000 clones detected, around 85% appear once; the ten largest clones hold about 1.8%. The sequenced sample was CD4+ or CD8+ T cells sorted from blood, obtained in a trial of the OX40 agonist ivuxolimab. These receptor sequences come from an adult with an advanced solid tumor such as melanoma, head and neck, liver or kidney cancer. CDR3s include the opening cysteine and the closing phenylalanine or tryptophan. D genes are given only for firm matches. Clone size is shown for a subset of rows, as once, few, many or a class of expanded clone.

j_call,v_call,d_call,clone_size,cdr3_nt,cdr3_aa
TRBJ1-1,TRBV4-2,.,.,TGTGCCAGCAGCCAAGAGGGCTATATGAACACTGAAGCTTTCTTT,CASSQEGYMNTEAFF
TRBJ1-3,TRBV5-1,.,.,TGCGCCAGCAGCTTGGCCGGACTCTCTGGAAACACCATATATTTT,CASSLAGLSGNTIYF
TRBJ1-5,TRBV19,.,.,TGTGCCAGTACAACAACCCCGGGAGCGAGGGGCAATCAGCCCCAGCATTTT,CASTTTPGARGNQPQHF
TRBJ1-1,TRBV2,.,.,TGTGCCAGCAGTCCAACCGGAATCACTGAAGCTTTCTTT,CASSPTGITEAFF
TRBJ2-2,TRBV5-1,.,.,TGCGCCAGCAGCTTGGACGCGAACACCGGGGAGCTGTTTTTT,CASSLDANTGELFF
TRBJ1-4,TRBV30,TRBD1,.,TGTGCCTGGAGTGTAGGACAGGGGGCTGATGAAAAACTGTTTTTT,CAWSVGQGADEKLFF
TRBJ2-5,TRBV10-3,TRBD2,few,TGTGCCATCCGACTAGCAGTGGGCGAGACCCAGTACTTC,CAIRLAVGETQYF
TRBJ1-2,TRBV7-3,.,.,TGTGCCAGCGCGGACGGGGGTGGCTATGGCTACACCTTC,CASADGGGYGYTF
TRBJ1-3,TRBV30,.,.,TGTGCCTGTGGGGCATCGGGAAACACCATATATTTT,CACGASGNTIYF
TRBJ2-7,TRBV10-1,.,once,TGCGCCAGCAGGGGAGGAACAGACGGCGAGCAGTACTTC,CASRGGTDGEQYF
TRBJ2-2,TRBV30,TRBD2,.,TGTGCCTTGGGCCGGGGGGGGAACACCGGGGAGCTGTTTTTT,CALGRGGNTGELFF
TRBJ1-6,TRBV30,TRBD1,.,TGTGCCTTAGGACAGGGACTTTCACCCCTCCACTTT,CALGQGLSPLHF
TRBJ2-2,TRBV7-9,TRBD2,.,TGTGCCAGCAGCTCTAGCGGGAGGTCCCTTTTGGATCCCGGGGAGCTGTTTTTT,CASSSSGRSLLDPGELFF
TRBJ2-3,TRBV7-2,TRBD2,.,TGTGCCAGCAGCATAACTAGCGGGGGGTTGATAGATACGCAGTATTTT,CASSITSGGLIDTQYF
TRBJ2-2,TRBV27,TRBD2,.,TGTGCCAGCAGTTTGCTAGCGGGGGGGAGTGGTGACACCGGGGAGCTGTTTTTT,CASSLLAGGSGDTGELFF
TRBJ1-5,TRBV19,TRBD1,.,TGTGCCAGTAGAGCCGGGACAGGGATTCAAAATCAGCCCCAGCATTTT,CASRAGTGIQNQPQHF